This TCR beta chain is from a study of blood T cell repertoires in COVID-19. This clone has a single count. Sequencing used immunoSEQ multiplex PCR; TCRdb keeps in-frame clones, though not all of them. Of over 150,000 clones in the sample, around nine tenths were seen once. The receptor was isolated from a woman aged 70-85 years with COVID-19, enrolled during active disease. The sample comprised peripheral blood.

In DNA form, the CDR3 reads TGTGCCAGCAGTACGACTAGCGGGAGGGATACCTACGAGCAGTACTTC. Amino acid sequence: CASSTTSGRDTYEQYF. The chain carries TRBV28 and TRBJ2-7; TRBD2 matches at 14 bases. The CDR3 consists of 16 residues. Germline V gives CDR1 MDHEN, CDR2 SYDVKM. V was pared by 5 bases and J by 2 bases, with 5 bases of the junction left unmatched.